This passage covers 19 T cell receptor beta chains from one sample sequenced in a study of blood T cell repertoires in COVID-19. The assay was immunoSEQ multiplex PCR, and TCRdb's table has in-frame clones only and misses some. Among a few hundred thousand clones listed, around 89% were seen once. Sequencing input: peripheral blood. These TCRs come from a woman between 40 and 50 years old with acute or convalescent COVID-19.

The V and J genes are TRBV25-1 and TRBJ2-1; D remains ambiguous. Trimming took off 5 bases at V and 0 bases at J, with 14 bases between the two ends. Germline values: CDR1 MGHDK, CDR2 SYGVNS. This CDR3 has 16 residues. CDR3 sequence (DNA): TGTGCCAGCAGTTCCCTGACCCGGAGCTCCTACAATGAGCAGTTCTTC. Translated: CASSSLTRSSYNEQFF.

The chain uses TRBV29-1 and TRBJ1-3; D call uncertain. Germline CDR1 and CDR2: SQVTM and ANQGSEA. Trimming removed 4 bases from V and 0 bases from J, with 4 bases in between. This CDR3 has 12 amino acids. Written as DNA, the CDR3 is TGCAGCGTTGTCGGCTCTGGAAACACCATATATTTT. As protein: CSVVGSGNTIYF.

Here the CDR3 reads CASSENPGLSTEAFF. CDR3 DNA sequence: TGCGCCAGCAGTGAGAACCCGGGGTTGAGCACTGAAGCTTTCTTT. The chain has TRBV10-1 and TRBJ1-1; no firm D call. Germline V CDR1 and CDR2: WNHNN, SYGVQD (reference sequence). The CDR3 covers 15 residues. Between the trimmed V and J ends, which lost 2 bases and 4 bases, there was a span of 14 bases.

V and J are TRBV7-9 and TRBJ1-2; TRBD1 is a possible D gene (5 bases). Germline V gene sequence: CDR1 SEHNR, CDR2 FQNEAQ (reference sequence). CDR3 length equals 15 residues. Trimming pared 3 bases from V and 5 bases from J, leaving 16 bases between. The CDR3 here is CASSLLTVRGYGYTF. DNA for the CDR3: TGTGCCAGCAGCTTGTTGACAGTTAGGGGATATGGCTACACCTTC.

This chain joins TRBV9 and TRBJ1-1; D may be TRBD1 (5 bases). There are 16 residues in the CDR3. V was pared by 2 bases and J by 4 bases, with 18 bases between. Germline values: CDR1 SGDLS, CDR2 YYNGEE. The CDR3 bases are TGTGCCAGCAGCGTTGGGGCTAGGGAAACATTCACTGAAGCTTTCTTT. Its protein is CASSVGARETFTEAFF.

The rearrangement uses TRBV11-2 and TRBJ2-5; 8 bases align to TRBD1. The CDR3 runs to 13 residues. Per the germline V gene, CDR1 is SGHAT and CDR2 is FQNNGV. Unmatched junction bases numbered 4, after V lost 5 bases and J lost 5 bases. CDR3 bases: TGTGCCAGCAGCCGACAGGGGCGTGAGACCCAGTACTTC. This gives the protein CASSRQGRETQYF.

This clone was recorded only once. This CDR3 reads CASSLVPGQGDSPLHF. CDR3 bases: TGCGCCAGCAGCTTAGTACCGGGACAGGGAGACTCACCCCTCCACTTT. The chain joins TRBV5-1 to TRBJ1-6, with 9 bases lining up with TRBD1. The length of the CDR3 is 16 residues. From germline, CDR1 is SGHRS and CDR2 YFSETQ. Unmatched junction bases numbered 10, after V lost 2 bases and J lost 10 bases.

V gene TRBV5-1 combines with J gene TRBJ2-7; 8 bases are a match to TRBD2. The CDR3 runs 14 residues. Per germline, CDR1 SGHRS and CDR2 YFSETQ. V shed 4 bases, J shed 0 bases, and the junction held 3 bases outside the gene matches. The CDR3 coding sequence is TGCGCCAGCAGCGTTAGCGGGGCCTCCTACGAGCAGTACGTC. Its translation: CASSVSGASYEQYV.

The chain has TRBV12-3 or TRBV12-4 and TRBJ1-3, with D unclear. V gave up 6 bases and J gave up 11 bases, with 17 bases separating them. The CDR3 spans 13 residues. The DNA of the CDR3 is TGTGCCAGCAGGAAAGGGAGAGATAGCGCCATATATTTT. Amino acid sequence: CASRKGRDSAIYF.

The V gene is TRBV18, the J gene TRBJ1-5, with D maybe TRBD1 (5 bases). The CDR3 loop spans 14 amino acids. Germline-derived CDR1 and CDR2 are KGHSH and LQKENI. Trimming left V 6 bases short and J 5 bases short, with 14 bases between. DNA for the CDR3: TGTGCCAGCTCGGGCTGGGCGGGGGATCAGCCCCAGCATTTT. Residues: CASSGWAGDQPQHF.

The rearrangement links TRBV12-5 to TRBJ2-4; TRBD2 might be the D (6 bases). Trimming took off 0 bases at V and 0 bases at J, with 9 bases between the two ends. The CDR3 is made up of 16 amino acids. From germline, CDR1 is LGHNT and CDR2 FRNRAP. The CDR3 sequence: CASGLVLGRAKNIQYF. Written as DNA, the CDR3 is TGTGCTAGTGGTTTGGTACTCGGGAGAGCCAAAAACATTCAGTACTTC.

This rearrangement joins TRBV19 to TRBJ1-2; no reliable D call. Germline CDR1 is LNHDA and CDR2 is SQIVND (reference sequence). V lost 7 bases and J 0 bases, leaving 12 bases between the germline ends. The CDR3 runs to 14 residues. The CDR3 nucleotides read TGTGCCAGTACCCGACAAGGCCCTAACTATGGCTACACCTTC. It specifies CASTRQGPNYGYTF.

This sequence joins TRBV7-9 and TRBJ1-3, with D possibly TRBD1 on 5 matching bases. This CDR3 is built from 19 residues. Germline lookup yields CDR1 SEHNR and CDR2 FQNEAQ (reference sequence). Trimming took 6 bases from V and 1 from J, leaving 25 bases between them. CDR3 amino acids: CASRHTGTAGEGSGNTIYF. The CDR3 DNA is TGTGCCAGCAGACATACCGGGACCGCGGGGGAAGGGTCTGGAAACACCATATATTTT.

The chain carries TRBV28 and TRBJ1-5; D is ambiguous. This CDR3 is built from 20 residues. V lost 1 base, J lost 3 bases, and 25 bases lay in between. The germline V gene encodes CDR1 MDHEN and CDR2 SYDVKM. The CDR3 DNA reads TGTGCCAGCAGTTTATTATCCCCCCGGCGCTCGATACGGGACAATCAGCCCCAGCATTTT. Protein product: CASSLLSPRRSIRDNQPQHF.

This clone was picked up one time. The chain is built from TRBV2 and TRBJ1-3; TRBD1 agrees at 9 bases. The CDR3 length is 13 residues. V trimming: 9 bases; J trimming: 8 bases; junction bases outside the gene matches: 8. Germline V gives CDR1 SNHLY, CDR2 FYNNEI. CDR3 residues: CASRLDRGDTIYF. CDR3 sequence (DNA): TGTGCCAGTCGGCTGGACAGGGGAGACACCATATATTTT. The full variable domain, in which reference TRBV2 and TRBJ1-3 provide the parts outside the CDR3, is EPEVTQTPSHQVTQMGQEVILRCVPISNHLYFYWYRQILGQKVEFLVSFYNNEISEKSEIFDDQFSVERPDGSNFTLKIRSTKLEDSAMYFCASRLDRGDTIYFGEGSWLTVV.

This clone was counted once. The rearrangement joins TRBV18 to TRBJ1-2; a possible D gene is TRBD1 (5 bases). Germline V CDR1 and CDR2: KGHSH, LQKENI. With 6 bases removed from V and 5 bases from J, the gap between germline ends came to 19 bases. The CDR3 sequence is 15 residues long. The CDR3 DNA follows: TGTGCCAGCTCTCTACAGGAGCAACACATATATGGCTACACCTTC. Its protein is CASSLQEQHIYGYTF.

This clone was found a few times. The CDR3 spells CASSLGGGNQPQHF. CDR3 nucleotide sequence: TGTGCCAGCAGCTTAGGGGGAGGCAATCAGCCCCAGCATTTT. V is TRBV13 and J is TRBJ1-5; D unclear. This CDR3 is 14 amino acids long. The germline V gene encodes CDR1 PRHDT and CDR2 FYEKMQ (reference sequence). V lost 0 bases and J 2 bases, leaving 5 bases between the germline ends.

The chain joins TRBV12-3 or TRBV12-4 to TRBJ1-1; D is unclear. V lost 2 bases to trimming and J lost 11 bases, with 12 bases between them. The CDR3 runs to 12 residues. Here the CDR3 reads CASSLILQAAFF. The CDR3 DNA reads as TGTGCCAGCAGTTTAATCCTCCAGGCGGCTTTCTTT.

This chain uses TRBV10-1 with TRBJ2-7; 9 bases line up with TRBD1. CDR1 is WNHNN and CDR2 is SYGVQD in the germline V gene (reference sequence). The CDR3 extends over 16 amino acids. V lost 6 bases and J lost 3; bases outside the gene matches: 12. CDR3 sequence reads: CASRFRGQGALYEQYV. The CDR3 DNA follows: TGCGCCAGCAGGTTCCGGGGACAGGGAGCCCTCTACGAGCAGTACGTC.